This T cell receptor beta chain was recorded in a study of T cells after yellow fever vaccination. In the study overall: Researchers used SMART-Seq v4 Ultra Low Input to prepare fractions that had low cell numbers. Study-level results: Of the clonotypes, a small share occurred in both CD4 and CD8 compartments.

This CDR3 is built from 17 residues. The V gene lost 1 base and the J gene lost 5 bases, with 18 bases spanning the gap. Germline loops: CDR1 MNHEY, CDR2 SVGAGI. This clonotype was seen ten or more times. Researchers made TCR cDNA using 5'RACE template switching, and this step added a universal primer site and UMIs. TCRdb itself ran the 5' RACE reads through MiXCR, one entry per CDR3 protein. The sample yields 40,000 to 55,000 distinct CDR3 sequences, about 6.6% seen once. The origin of this receptor is a man aged 18 to 30 who received the YFV17D yellow fever vaccine. The chain couples TRBV6-5 to TRBJ2-1; D is uncertain. The source material was CD8+ T cells not binding an NS4B(214-222) dextramer, sorted from PBMCs, sampled around 45 days after the first yellow fever vaccination. CDR3 bases: TGTGCCAGCAGTTACTACCCACTACGTTTGGGGAACAATGAGCAGTTCTTC. This codes for CASSYYPLRLGNNEQFF.